This T cell receptor (beta chain) originates from a study of cytomegalovirus exposure and HLA in healthy donors. The sample holds a few counts of this clone. CDR3 length: 14 amino acids. V trimming: 2 bases; J trimming: 8 bases; junction bases outside the gene matches: 6. Germline V lookup: CDR1 SGHTA, CDR2 FQGTGA. Primers for the PCR totalled 60 Vbeta and 13 Jbeta. Assay: immunoSEQ multiplex PCR; the TCRdb copy retains only in-frame clones and omits some. The sample has around 100,000 clones; 55% to 75% are singletons. This receptor was obtained from a young woman in good health and CMV-seropositive. This chain links TRBV7-3 with TRBJ1-2; 9 bases match TRBD1. The sample taken for sequencing was PBMCs. The CDR3 DNA follows: TGTGCCAGCAGCTTAGAACAGGGGGCGCGCGGCTACACCTTC. As protein: CASSLEQGARGYTF.